This TCR beta chain was identified in a study of technical replicates of blood from several donors. Sequencing used immunoSEQ multiplex PCR; TCRdb keeps in-frame clones, though not all of them. The profile shows around 50,000 clones, around 96% of them singletons. CDR3 length: 15 amino acids. Germline V CDR1 and CDR2: MNHEY, SVGAGI. After removal of 5 bases from V and 5 bases from J, the junction contained 10 bases not matched to a gene. The TCR comes from a human donor in good health. The V and J genes are TRBV6-5 and TRBJ2-7; TRBD1 aligns across 9 bases. Sequencing was performed on T cells isolated from PBMCs. The CDR3 loop is CASSPPGTGFDEQYF. CDR3 DNA sequence: TGTGCCAGCAGTCCCCCCGGGACAGGGTTCGACGAGCAGTACTTC.